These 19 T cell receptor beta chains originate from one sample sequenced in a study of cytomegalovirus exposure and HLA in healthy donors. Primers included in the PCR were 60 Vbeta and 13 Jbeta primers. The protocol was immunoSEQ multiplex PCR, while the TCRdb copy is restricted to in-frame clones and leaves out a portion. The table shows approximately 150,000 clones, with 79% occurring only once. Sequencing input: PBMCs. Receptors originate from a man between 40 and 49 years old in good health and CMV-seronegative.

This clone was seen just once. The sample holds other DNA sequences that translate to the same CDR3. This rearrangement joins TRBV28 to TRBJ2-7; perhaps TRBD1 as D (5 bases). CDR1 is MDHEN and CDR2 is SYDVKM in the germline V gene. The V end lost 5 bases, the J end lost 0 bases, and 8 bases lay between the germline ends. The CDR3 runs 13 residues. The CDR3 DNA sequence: TGTGCCAGCAGTCCGACAGTCTCCTACGAGCAGTACTTC. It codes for CASSPTVSYEQYF.

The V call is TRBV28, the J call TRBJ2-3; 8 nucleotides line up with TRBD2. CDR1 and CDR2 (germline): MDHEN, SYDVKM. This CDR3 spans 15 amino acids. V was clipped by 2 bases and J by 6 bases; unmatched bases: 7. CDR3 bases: TGTGCCAGCAGTTTACAGGCGGGAGGACCCGATACGCAGTATTTT. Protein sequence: CASSLQAGGPDTQYF.

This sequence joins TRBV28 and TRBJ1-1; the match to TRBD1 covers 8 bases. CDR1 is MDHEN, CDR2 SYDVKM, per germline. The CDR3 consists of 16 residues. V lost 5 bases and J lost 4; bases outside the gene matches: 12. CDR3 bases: TGTGCCAGCAGTCCCGGGGCCAGGGGGCCGATCACTGAAGCTTTCTTT. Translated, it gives CASSPGARGPITEAFF.

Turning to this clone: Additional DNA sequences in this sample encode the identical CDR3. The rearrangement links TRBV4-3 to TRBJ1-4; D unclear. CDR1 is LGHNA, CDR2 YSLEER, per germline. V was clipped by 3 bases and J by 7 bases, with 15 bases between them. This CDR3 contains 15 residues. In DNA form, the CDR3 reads TGCGCCAGCAGCCAGGGCAGAGGGATCGGTGAAAAACTGTTTTTT. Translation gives CASSQGRGIGEKLFF.

The CDR3 DNA reads as TGCGCCAGCAGCCAGACCAGGGACAGGGCTCGCGAGCAGTACTTC. Its translation is CASSQTRDRAREQYF. This rearrangement joins TRBV4-3 to TRBJ2-7; 9 nucleotides line up with TRBD1. The V gene end was trimmed by 3 bases and the J gene end by 6 bases; junction bases not matched to a gene: 9. This CDR3 region has 15 residues. CDR1 LGHNA and CDR2 YSLEER come from the germline V gene.

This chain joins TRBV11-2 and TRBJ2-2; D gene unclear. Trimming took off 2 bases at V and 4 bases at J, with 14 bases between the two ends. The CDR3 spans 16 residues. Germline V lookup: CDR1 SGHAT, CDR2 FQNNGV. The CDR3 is CASSLRSELLTGELFF. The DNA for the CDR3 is TGTGCCAGCAGCTTACGGTCGGAACTACTCACCGGGGAGCTGTTTTTT.

CDR3 sequence (DNA): TGTGCCAGCACCTACAGGGGGTTGCGGTCGGGGGACATTCAGTACTTC. It codes for CASTYRGLRSGDIQYF. The J gene is TRBJ2-4, the V gene TRBV5-6; 8 nucleotides agree with TRBD1. Germline CDR1 and CDR2: SGHDT and YYEEEE. Trimming at V came to 6 bases and at J to 8 bases, leaving 16 bases not matched to a gene. CDR3 length: 16 amino acids.

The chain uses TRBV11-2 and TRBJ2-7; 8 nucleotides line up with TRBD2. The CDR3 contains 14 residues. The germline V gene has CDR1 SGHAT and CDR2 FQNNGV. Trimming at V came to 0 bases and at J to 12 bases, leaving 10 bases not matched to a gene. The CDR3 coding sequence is TGTGCCAGCAGCTTAGATCGTACGGGAGGGGGGCTGTACTTC. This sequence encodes CASSLDRTGGGLYF.

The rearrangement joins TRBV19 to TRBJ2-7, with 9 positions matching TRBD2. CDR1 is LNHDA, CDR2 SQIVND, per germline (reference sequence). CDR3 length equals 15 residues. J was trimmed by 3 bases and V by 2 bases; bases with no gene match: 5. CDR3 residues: CASSIRLAGHYEQYF. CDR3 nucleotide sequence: TGTGCCAGTAGTATACGGCTAGCGGGACACTACGAGCAGTACTTC.

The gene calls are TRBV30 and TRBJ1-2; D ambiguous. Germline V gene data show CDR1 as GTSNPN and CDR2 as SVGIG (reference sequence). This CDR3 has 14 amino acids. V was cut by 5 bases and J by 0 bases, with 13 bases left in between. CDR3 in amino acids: CAWDAGITNYGYTF. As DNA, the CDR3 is TGTGCCTGGGATGCGGGGATTACTAACTATGGCTACACCTTC.

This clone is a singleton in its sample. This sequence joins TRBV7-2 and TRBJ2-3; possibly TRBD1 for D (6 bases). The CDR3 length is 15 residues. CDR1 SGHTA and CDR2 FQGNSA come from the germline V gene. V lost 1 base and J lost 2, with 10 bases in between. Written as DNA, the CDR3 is TGTGCCAGCAGCTTAGGCGGACAGTTCACAGATACGCAGTATTTT. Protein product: CASSLGGQFTDTQYF.

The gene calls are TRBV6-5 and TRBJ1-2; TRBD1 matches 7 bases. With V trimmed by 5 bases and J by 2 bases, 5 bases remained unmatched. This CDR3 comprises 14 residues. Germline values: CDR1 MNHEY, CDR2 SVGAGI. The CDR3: CASSNRDRNYGYTF. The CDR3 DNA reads TGTGCCAGCAGTAACCGGGACAGAAACTATGGCTACACCTTC.

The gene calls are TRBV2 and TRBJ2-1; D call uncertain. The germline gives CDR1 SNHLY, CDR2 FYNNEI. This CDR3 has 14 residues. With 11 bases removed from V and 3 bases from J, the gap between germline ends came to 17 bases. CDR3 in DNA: TGTGCCGCCAGTCGCCCAGGCCACTACAATGAGCAGTTCTTC. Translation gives CAASRPGHYNEQFF.

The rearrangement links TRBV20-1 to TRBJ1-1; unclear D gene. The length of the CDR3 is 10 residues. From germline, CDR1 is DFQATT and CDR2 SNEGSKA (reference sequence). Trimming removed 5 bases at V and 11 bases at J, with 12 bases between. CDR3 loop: CSAPTLRAFF. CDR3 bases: TGCAGTGCTCCGACCCTGAGGGCTTTCTTT.

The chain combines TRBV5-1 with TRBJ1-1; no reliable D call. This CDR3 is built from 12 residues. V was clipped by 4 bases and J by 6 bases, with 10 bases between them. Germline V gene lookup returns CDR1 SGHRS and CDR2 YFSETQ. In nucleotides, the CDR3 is TGCGCCAGCAGCCTGGAGTCGGCTGAAGCTTTCTTT. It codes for CASSLESAEAFF.

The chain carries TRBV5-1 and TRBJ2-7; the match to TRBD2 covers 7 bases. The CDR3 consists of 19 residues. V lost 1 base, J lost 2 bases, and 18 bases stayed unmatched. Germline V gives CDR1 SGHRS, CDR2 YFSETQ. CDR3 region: CASSLSSPSVGGTPYEQYF. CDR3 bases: TGCGCCAGCAGCTTGTCTTCTCCCTCGGTGGGAGGGACGCCCTACGAGCAGTACTTC.

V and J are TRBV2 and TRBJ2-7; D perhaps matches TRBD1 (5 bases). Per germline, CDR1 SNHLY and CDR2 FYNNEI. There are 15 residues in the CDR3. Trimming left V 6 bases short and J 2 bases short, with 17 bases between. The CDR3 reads CASSAQGPKAYEQYF. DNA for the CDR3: TGTGCCAGCAGCGCTCAGGGTCCCAAGGCCTACGAGCAGTACTTC.

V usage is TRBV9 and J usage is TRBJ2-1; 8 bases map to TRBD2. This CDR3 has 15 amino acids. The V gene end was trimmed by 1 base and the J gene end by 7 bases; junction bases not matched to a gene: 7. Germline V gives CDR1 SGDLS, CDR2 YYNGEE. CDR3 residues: CASSVTSGIINEQFF. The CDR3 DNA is TGTGCCAGCAGCGTAACTAGCGGTATAATTAATGAGCAGTTCTTC. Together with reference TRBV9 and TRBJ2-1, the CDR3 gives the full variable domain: DSGVTQTPKHLITATGQRVTLRCSPRSGDLSVYWYQQSLDQGLQFLIQYYNGEERAKGNILERFSAQQFPDLHSELNLSSLELGDSALYFCASSVTSGIINEQFFGPGTRLTVL.

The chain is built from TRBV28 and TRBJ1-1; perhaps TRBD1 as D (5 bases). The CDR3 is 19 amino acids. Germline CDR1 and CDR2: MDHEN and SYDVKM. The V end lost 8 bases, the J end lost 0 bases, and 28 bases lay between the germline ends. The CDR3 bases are TGTGCCAGCCGATCGGAGGGGCCCACATTAAAGGCGGTGAACACTGAAGCTTTCTTT. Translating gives CASRSEGPTLKAVNTEAFF.